This T cell receptor (beta chain) appears in the sequencing data of a study of T cell responses to AZD1222 COVID-19 vaccine. The ends were cut back, 5 bases at V and 5 bases at J, with 9 bases in the middle. This CDR3 region has 12 residues. Clones were sequenced by immunoSEQ multiplex PCR, and TCRdb holds only the in-frame ones, with some missing. Of around 180,000 clones in the sample, roughly 94% are singletons; the top ten hold approximately 1.5%. The TCR comes from an adult who received the AZD1222 COVID-19 vaccine. The sample consisted of peripheral blood, taken 28 days after the second AZD1222 dose. The V and J genes are TRBV12-3 or TRBV12-4 and TRBJ1-1; D not certain. DNA for the CDR3: TGTGCCAGCAGTGCGACAAGAACTGAAGCTTTCTTT. This sequence encodes CASSATRTEAFF.